Sequencing of this T cell receptor (beta chain) was carried out in a study of early T cells in non-severe SARS-CoV-2 infection. CDR3 length: 12 residues. Trimming took 8 bases from V and 7 from J, leaving 14 bases between them. CDR1 is MNHEY and CDR2 is SMNVEV in the germline V gene (reference sequence). This clonotype was detected only a few times. The antigen is not known. Molecules of cDNA were individually given unique molecular identifiers that were attached to them. TCRdb itself ran the 5' RACE reads through MiXCR, one entry per CDR3 protein. The data hold tens of thousands of distinct CDR3 sequences, with roughly 17% observed a single time. Study-wide findings and caveats: Lookups in VDJdb leaned toward anti-spike CD8 responses and missed private and CD4 specificities.

The J gene is TRBJ1-1, the V gene TRBV27; D is ambiguous. The starting material was whole blood, obtained at baseline. The TCR was taken from an adult who was a healthcare worker with PCR-confirmed SARS-CoV-2 infection or an uninfected control (not recorded which). CDR3 region: CASGRLENEAFF. CDR3 sequence (DNA): TGTGCCAGCGGAAGACTTGAGAATGAAGCTTTCTTT.